The 21 T cell receptor beta chains reported below all come from one sample, sequenced in a study of blood T cell repertoires in COVID-19. Sequencing used immunoSEQ multiplex PCR; TCRdb keeps in-frame clones, though not all of them. The sample records a few hundred thousand clones, roughly 90% being singletons. The sample taken for sequencing was peripheral blood. The receptor set was obtained from a man aged 18 to 29 with COVID-19, enrolled during active disease.

The sample holds one count of this clone. The chain's CDR3 is CASSSSRTGASMNTEAFF. The CDR3 nucleotides read TGTGCCAGCAGCTCGTCAAGGACAGGGGCCTCCATGAACACTGAAGCTTTCTTT. V and J are TRBV2 and TRBJ1-1, with TRBD1 matching 9 bases. The CDR3 sequence is 18 residues long. Trimming at V came to 6 bases and at J to 0 bases, leaving 14 bases not matched to a gene. In germline, CDR1 is SNHLY, CDR2 FYNNEI.

This rearrangement joins TRBV2 to TRBJ1-5; D might be TRBD1 (5 bases). V lost 9 bases, J lost 0 bases, and 15 bases lay in between. The CDR3 spans 15 residues. Germline values: CDR1 SNHLY, CDR2 FYNNEI. The CDR3 spells CASRRGGNSNQPQHF. The CDR3 DNA follows: TGTGCCAGTAGGCGGGGCGGGAATAGCAATCAGCCCCAGCATTTT.

Regarding this clone: Sequence at one end of the junction differs from germline and may be a read error. The chain employs TRBV18 and TRBJ2-3; perhaps TRBD1 as D (6 bases). CDR1 is KGHSH, CDR2 LQKENI, per germline. The CDR3 loop spans 14 amino acids. In DNA form, the CDR3 reads TGTGCCAGCTCACCATCAGGGGACACATATACGCAGTATTTT. Protein sequence: CASSPSGDTYTQYF.

V and J are TRBV3-1 (or the pseudogene TRBV3-2) and TRBJ1-2; 7 bases agree with TRBD1. CDR1 and CDR2 from the germline V gene are LGHDT and YNNKEL (reference sequence). Trimming removed 9 bases from V and 3 bases from J; junction bases left unmatched: 10. This CDR3 spans 14 amino acids. CDR3 residues: CASCSSGQDYGYTF. The CDR3, as DNA: TGTGCCAGTTGTTCGTCAGGACAGGACTATGGCTACACCTTC.

The V gene is TRBV28, the J gene TRBJ2-5; the match to TRBD2 covers 7 bases. The length of the CDR3 is 16 residues. V was clipped by 1 base and J by 3 bases; unmatched bases: 8. CDR1 MDHEN and CDR2 SYDVKM come from the germline V gene. CDR3 DNA sequence: TGTGCCAGCAGTTTATATAAGGGCGGGAGTAAAGAGACCCAGTACTTC. Protein: CASSLYKGGSKETQYF.

The chain employs TRBV29-1 and TRBJ2-1; a possible D gene is TRBD1 (5 bases). The germline V and J ends were trimmed by 3 bases and 1 base, with 10 bases remaining between them. The CDR3 totals 14 residues. CDR1 SQVTM and CDR2 ANQGSEA come from the germline V gene. The CDR3 nucleotides are TGCAGCGTTGACAGGGAAAGTTCCTACAATGAGCAGTTCTTC. This encodes CSVDRESSYNEQFF.

V usage is TRBV6-5 and J usage is TRBJ1-6; 9 bases are shared with TRBD1. This CDR3 region has 15 residues. Germline V gene lookup returns CDR1 MNHEY and CDR2 SVGAGI. Losses at the gene ends were 6 bases for V and 12 bases for J; bases not matched to a gene: 12. The CDR3 DNA is TGTGCCAGCAGGAAGAGGGGACAGGGATATCAACCCCTCCACTTT. Its protein product is CASRKRGQGYQPLHF.

The rearrangement uses TRBV15 and TRBJ2-7; 9 positions agree with TRBD1. The CDR3 spans 15 residues. The germline CDR1 and CDR2 sequences are LNHNV and YYDKDF (reference sequence). The junction had 9 bases not matched to a gene; V was cut back by 5 bases and J by 4 bases. For the CDR3, the DNA is TGTGCCACCAGCCTCCGGGGACAGGGAAATTACGAGCAGTACTTC. It encodes CATSLRGQGNYEQYF.

The chain couples TRBV30 to TRBJ2-7, with TRBD2 matching over 10 bases. This CDR3 spans 13 amino acids. J gave up 6 bases and V 2 bases, and 4 bases lay outside the gene matches. The germline V gene encodes CDR1 GTSNPN and CDR2 SVGIG (reference sequence). The CDR3 sequence: CAWSPRLAGEQYF. The CDR3 nucleotides read TGTGCCTGGAGTCCCCGACTAGCGGGCGAGCAGTACTTC. Based on the CDR3 plus reference TRBV30 and TRBJ2-7, the full variable domain is SQTIHQWPATLVQPVGSPLSLECTVEGTSNPNLYWYRQAAGRGLQLLFYSVGIGQISSEVPQNLSASRPQDRQFILSSKKLLLSDSGFYLCAWSPRLAGEQYFGPGTRLTVT.

V gene TRBV2 combines with J gene TRBJ1-1; D remains unclear. The V end was cut by 10 bases, the J end by 0 bases, with 9 bases between. Germline assignment: CDR1 SNHLY and CDR2 FYNNEI. This CDR3 spans 12 amino acids. CDR3 protein: CATRRMNTEAFF. DNA for the CDR3: TGTGCCACCCGTAGAATGAACACTGAAGCTTTCTTT.

The chain has TRBV15 and TRBJ2-7; 8 nucleotides line up with TRBD1. From germline, CDR1 is LNHNV and CDR2 YYDKDF (reference sequence). After removal of 5 bases from V and 0 bases from J, the junction contained 6 bases not matched to a gene. The CDR3 consists of 15 residues. CDR3 loop: CATSFGQGLSYEQYF. The DNA of the CDR3 is TGTGCCACCAGCTTCGGACAGGGTCTCTCCTACGAGCAGTACTTC. Together with reference TRBV15 and TRBJ2-7, the CDR3 gives the full variable domain: DAMVIQNPRYQVTQFGKPVTLSCSQTLNHNVMYWYQQKSSQAPKLLFHYYDKDFNNEADTPDNFQSRRPNTSFCFLDIRSPGLGDTAMYLCATSFGQGLSYEQYFGPGTRLTVT.

The chain has TRBV19 and TRBJ1-2; perhaps TRBD1 as D (6 bases). The CDR3 totals 13 residues. Germline-derived CDR1 and CDR2 are LNHDA and SQIVND (reference sequence). Trimming left V 3 bases short and J 4 bases short, with 9 bases between. The CDR3 bases are TGTGCCAGTAGTATTTCGACAGGCTATGGCTACACCTTC. Amino acid sequence: CASSISTGYGYTF.

The genes are TRBV3-1 (or the pseudogene TRBV3-2) and TRBJ2-1; 7 bases line up with TRBD2. With V trimmed by 0 bases and J by 7 bases, 6 bases remained unmatched. The CDR3 spans 15 residues. Germline V gives CDR1 LGHDT, CDR2 YNNKEL (reference sequence). CDR3 nucleotides: TGTGCCAGCAGCCAAGATCTAGCGGCTTGGAATGAGCAGTTCTTC. Its protein is CASSQDLAAWNEQFF.

The chain recombines TRBV18 with TRBJ2-7; 9 nucleotides line up with TRBD2. The CDR3 is made up of 18 amino acids. V lost 2 bases to trimming and J lost 0 bases; unmatched junction nucleotides: 11. Germline CDR1 is KGHSH and CDR2 is LQKENI. This CDR3 is CASSPIEASGASSYEQYF. CDR3 coding DNA: TGTGCCAGCTCACCAATTGAAGCTAGCGGGGCCAGCTCCTACGAGCAGTACTTC.

This chain uses TRBV7-3 with TRBJ2-7; 7 bases are shared with TRBD2. CDR1 and CDR2 (germline): SGHTA, FQGTGA. The CDR3 has 15 residues. Trimming at V came to 0 bases and at J to 4 bases, leaving 6 bases not matched to a gene. The CDR3 DNA reads as TGTGCCAGCAGCTTAACCCCCGGGAGGTATTACGAGCAGTACTTC. It specifies CASSLTPGRYYEQYF. The full variable domain, in which reference TRBV7-3 and TRBJ2-7 provide the parts outside the CDR3, is GAGVSQTPSNKVTEKGKYVELRCDPISGHTALYWYRQSLGQGPEFLIYFQGTGAADDSGLPNDRFFAVRPEGSVSTLKIQRTERGDSAVYLCASSLTPGRYYEQYFGPGTRLTVT.

The rearrangement links TRBV4-1 to TRBJ2-7, with 12 bases that match TRBD2. The germline V gene encodes CDR1 MGHRA and CDR2 YSYEKL. The CDR3 sequence is 17 residues long. With 3 bases clipped from V and 2 bases from J, the junction kept 8 bases outside the gene matches. CDR3 coding DNA: TGCGCCAGCAGCCAGGGCCGGACTAGCGGGATAGCCTACGAGCAGTACTTC. Residues: CASSQGRTSGIAYEQYF.

This chain connects TRBV7-2 to TRBJ1-5, with no clear D. Germline loops: CDR1 SGHTA, CDR2 FQGNSA. This CDR3 is built from 13 residues. V dropped 6 bases and J dropped 0 bases, with 6 bases sitting between them. CDR3 in amino acids: CASRMSSNQPQHF. The CDR3 DNA reads TGTGCCAGCAGAATGAGTAGCAATCAGCCCCAGCATTTT.

J is TRBJ1-6 and V is TRBV2; the D gene is possibly TRBD1 (5 bases). The CDR3 covers 14 residues. Trimming left V 4 bases short and J 7 bases short, with 11 bases between. In germline, CDR1 is SNHLY, CDR2 FYNNEI. The CDR3 DNA follows: TGTGCCAGCAGTGGTACAGGAGCAAATTCACCCCTCCACTTT. This translates into CASSGTGANSPLHF.

This clone has just one count. The rearrangement links TRBV6-6 to TRBJ2-3; 10 nucleotides align to TRBD2. The V gene end was trimmed by 5 bases and the J gene end by 2 bases; junction bases not matched to a gene: 10. The V gene's germline CDR1 is MNHNY and CDR2 SVGAGI (reference sequence). This CDR3 has 17 amino acids. The CDR3 DNA reads as TGTGCCAGCAGTCGAAGCGGGGGGGGAACCTACACAGATACGCAGTATTTT. It codes for CASSRSGGGTYTDTQYF.

CDR3 nucleotide sequence: TGCGCCAGCTCCCTCCCGGGAGAAAGTGAGCAGTTCTTC. Protein product: CASSLPGESEQFF. V is TRBV10-1 and J is TRBJ2-1; TRBD2 is a possible D gene (6 bases). V shed 8 bases and J shed 9 bases, with 17 bases lying between them. In germline, CDR1 is WNHNN, CDR2 SYGVQD (reference sequence). The CDR3 is 13 amino acids.

This chain joins TRBV2 and TRBJ2-1; the D gene is possibly TRBD2 (6 bases). V was shortened by 7 bases and J by 7 bases, with 20 bases between the two germline ends. There are 15 residues in the CDR3. Germline V lookup: CDR1 SNHLY, CDR2 FYNNEI. The CDR3 bases are TGTGCCAGCACCAAGACAATTACTAGCAGGAATGAGCAGTTCTTC. Protein: CASTKTITSRNEQFF.